This TCR beta chain was recovered during a study of blood T cell repertoires in COVID-19. Study at large: The study drew acute and convalescent COVID-19 samples from the United States, Italy and Spain.

As processed by the authors: Amplifying reference gene primers gave estimates of nucleated cell counts. Sequencing was performed with immunoSEQ multiplex PCR; in TCRdb, only in-frame clones are kept and a portion is missing. V, J and clone size derive from that table, while D and trimming were established from the DNA sequence. The table has 350,000 to 400,000 clones, roughly 90% seen once; the top ten hold roughly 0.97%. This CDR3 spans 14 amino acids. Germline assignment: CDR1 LGHDT and CDR2 YNNKEL (reference sequence). Trimming stripped 4 bases from V and 7 bases from J, with 14 bases between. Participants were aged roughly 18 to 89 years, lived in 25 or so US areas, and enrolled virtually. Cohorts were assigned according to the clinical history that participants reported.

The chain recombines TRBV3-1 (or the pseudogene TRBV3-2) with TRBJ2-1; D remains ambiguous. The TCR sequence derives from a woman between 25 and 40 years old with acute COVID-19. Sequences were obtained from PBMCs or T cells enriched from blood (not recorded which). As DNA, the CDR3 is TGTGCCAGCAGCCCCGACCCAAGGCGGAATGAGCAGTTCTTC. The encoded protein is CASSPDPRRNEQFF.